What follows are 11 T cell receptor beta chains derived from one specimen sequenced in a study of blood T cell repertoires in COVID-19. Measured with immunoSEQ multiplex PCR; TCRdb has only the in-frame clones, and not every one. The sample includes some 130,000 clones, around 73% of them seen just once. Specimen: peripheral blood. All receptors derive from a man aged 55 to 70 who had recovered from COVID-19.

The chain employs TRBV14 and TRBJ1-5; 7 positions match TRBD1. The CDR3 has 12 residues. Looked up from germline, CDR1 is SGHDN and CDR2 is FVKESK. V trimming: 1 base; J trimming: 11 bases; junction bases outside the gene matches: 2. The CDR3 is CASSQGDRAQHF. CDR3 DNA sequence: TGTGCCAGCAGCCAAGGAGACAGGGCCCAGCATTTT.

The rearrangement joins TRBV5-5 to TRBJ1-2, with TRBD1 matching over 7 bases. The CDR3 runs to 13 residues. Trimming cost V 2 bases and J 8 bases; bases outside gene matches: 6. CDR1 and CDR2 from the germline V gene are SGHKS and YYEKEE (reference sequence). The CDR3 is CASSFRGGDGYTF. CDR3 sequence (DNA): TGTGCCAGCAGCTTCAGAGGGGGCGACGGCTACACCTTC.

This clone has only one observation. The chain links TRBV5-8 to TRBJ2-7; TRBD2 matches at 11 bases. This CDR3 region has 15 residues. In germline, CDR1 is SGHTS, CDR2 YDEGEE. The V gene end was trimmed by 4 bases and the J gene end by 2 bases; junction bases not matched to a gene: 5. CDR3 amino acids: CASSRGLAEAYEQYF. CDR3 sequence (DNA): TGTGCCAGCAGCAGGGGACTAGCGGAGGCCTACGAGCAGTACTTC.

The rearrangement joins TRBV7-9 to TRBJ2-7; TRBD1 aligns across 7 bases. Per germline, CDR1 SEHNR and CDR2 FQNEAQ (reference sequence). The trim removed 4 bases at V and 2 bases at J, leaving 11 bases unmatched. The CDR3 spans 16 residues. The CDR3 reads CASSSFQTGPAYEQYF. The CDR3, as DNA: TGTGCCAGCAGCTCTTTTCAGACAGGGCCGGCCTACGAGCAGTACTTC.

In its sample, this clone was seen a few times. The chain links TRBV29-1 to TRBJ1-2; D not certain. Trimming removed 2 bases from V and 13 bases from J, with 14 bases in between. The CDR3 is made up of 11 amino acids. Germline V CDR1 and CDR2: SQVTM, ANQGSEA. CDR3 nucleotides: TGCAGCGTTGAAAATGGCGGACTGTTCACCTTC. Translated, it gives CSVENGGLFTF. Drawing the rest from reference TRBV29-1 and TRBJ1-2, the complete variable domain is SAVISQKPSRDICQRGTSLTIQCQVDSQVTMMFWYRQQPGQSLTLIATANQGSEATYESGFVIDKFPISRPNLTFSTLTVSNMSPEDSSIYLCSVENGGLFTFGSGTRLTVV.

This chain connects TRBV29-1 to TRBJ2-1; D is perhaps TRBD1 (6 bases). V was shortened by 0 bases and J by 4 bases, with 19 bases between the two germline ends. The CDR3 consists of 17 residues. Germline CDR1 SQVTM, CDR2 ANQGSEA. Written as DNA, the CDR3 is TGCAGCGTTGAAGATCGTTGGGGAACGGGACATTACAATGAGCAGTTCTTC. Translation: CSVEDRWGTGHYNEQFF.

The chain links TRBV19 to TRBJ2-5; D possibly corresponds to TRBD2 (6 bases). Germline CDR1 and CDR2: LNHDA and SQIVND (reference sequence). The CDR3 covers 13 residues. Trimming removed 6 bases at V and 3 bases at J, with 11 bases between. CDR3 sequence reads: CASSSTSEETQYF. CDR3 DNA sequence: TGTGCCAGTAGCTCGACTAGTGAAGAGACCCAGTACTTC.

J is TRBJ1-2 and V is TRBV20-1; D not certain. Germline CDR1 DFQATT, CDR2 SNEGSKA (reference sequence). The germline V and J ends were trimmed by 3 bases and 8 bases, with 19 bases remaining between them. This CDR3 has 14 amino acids. The CDR3 is CSASFYNGPGGYTF. The CDR3, as DNA: TGCAGTGCTAGTTTCTATAACGGCCCGGGAGGCTACACCTTC.

This clone was seen only a few times. J is TRBJ2-2 and V is TRBV12-3 or TRBV12-4, with 8 bases lining up with TRBD2. This CDR3 has 12 residues. V gave up 11 bases and J gave up 7 bases; unmatched junction bases: 6. Here the CDR3 reads CAGGTSLGELFF. The CDR3 DNA sequence: TGTGCCGGAGGGACTAGTCTCGGGGAGCTGTTTTTT.

This chain joins TRBV19 and TRBJ2-7; D perhaps matches TRBD1 (7 bases). Germline CDR1 is LNHDA and CDR2 is SQIVND (reference sequence). There are 13 residues in the CDR3. V lost 4 bases and J 5 bases, leaving 12 bases between the germline ends. CDR3 amino acids: CASSSGTANEQYF. In nucleotides, the CDR3 is TGTGCCAGTAGTAGCGGGACAGCAAACGAGCAGTACTTC.

As to this clone: The junction does not match germline at one end; this may be a read error. This rearrangement joins TRBV7-7 to TRBJ2-2; D is unclear. The CDR3 length is 14 residues. Germline V lookup: CDR1 SSHAT, CDR2 FNYEAQ (reference sequence). The CDR3 region has the DNA TGTGCTAGCAGCTTGGGTAGCCGGCCCGGGGAGCTGTTTTTT. This gives the protein CASSLGSRPGELFF.